Shown below are 26 T cell receptor beta chains from a single sample sequenced in a study of post-analysis software for immune sequencing data. Included in the TCR beta cDNA libraries were unique molecular identifiers. In TCRdb, the PCR reads were re-called with MiXCR into one record per CDR3 protein. The sample lists roughly 160,000 distinct CDR3 sequences; under 40% were seen once. Sequencing was performed on blood, taken after autologous hematopoietic stem cell transplantation. These receptors originate from a girl under 18 with multiple sclerosis.

This CDR3 reads CASRPQGARGYTF. The DNA for the CDR3 is TGTGCCAGCAGGCCACAGGGGGCGCGAGGCTACACCTTC. The chain combines TRBV28 with TRBJ1-2; 9 bases align to TRBD1. Germline CDR1 reads MDHEN; CDR2 reads SYDVKM. J gave up 8 bases and V 6 bases, and 7 bases lay outside the gene matches. The CDR3 contains 13 residues.

This clonotype has more than one count but fewer than ten. The rearrangement joins TRBV5-1 to TRBJ2-4; D is ambiguous. There are 16 residues in the CDR3. Germline values: CDR1 SGHRS, CDR2 YFSETQ. Trimming stripped 0 bases from V and 2 bases from J, with 12 bases between. The CDR3: CASSLDIIGSKNIQYF. In DNA, the CDR3 is TGCGCCAGCAGCTTGGACATCATAGGGTCCAAAAACATTCAGTACTTC. The full variable domain, with the rest looked up from reference TRBV5-1 and TRBJ2-4, is KAGVTQTPRYLIKTRGQQVTLSCSPISGHRSVSWYQQTPGQGLQFLFEYFSETQRNKGNFPGRFSGRQFSNSRSEMNVSTLELGDSALYLCASSLDIIGSKNIQYFGAGTRLSVL.

This chain connects TRBV29-1 to TRBJ1-2, with a tentative D call TRBD1 (6 bases). CDR3 size: 13 residues. Germline V gives CDR1 SQVTM, CDR2 ANQGSEA. Trimming pared 2 bases from V and 4 bases from J, leaving 11 bases between. CDR3 amino acids: CSVEKGDTYGYTF. For the CDR3, the DNA is TGCAGCGTTGAAAAAGGGGACACCTATGGCTACACCTTC.

This clonotype was counted only a few times. The CDR3 spells CSAQQTSGFYNEQFF. The CDR3 DNA is TGCAGTGCCCAACAGACTAGCGGTTTCTACAATGAGCAGTTCTTC. The V call is TRBV20-1, the J call TRBJ2-1; 9 nucleotides match TRBD2. V gave up 6 bases and J gave up 3 bases; unmatched junction bases: 9. Germline V gene data show CDR1 as DFQATT and CDR2 as SNEGSKA (reference sequence). There are 15 residues in the CDR3.

The gene calls are TRBV5-8 and TRBJ2-1; D is uncertain. The V end lost 2 bases, the J end lost 6 bases, and 12 bases lay between the germline ends. CDR3 length: 14 residues. Germline CDR1 and CDR2: SGHTS and YDEGEE. CDR3 sequence (DNA): TGTGCCAGCAGCTTTCAGCTGGGTATCAATGAGCAGTTCTTC. Translating it yields CASSFQLGINEQFF.

The chain combines TRBV12-3 or TRBV12-4 with TRBJ2-1; 9 nucleotides agree with TRBD2. V shed 2 bases and J 8 bases; nucleotides not matched to a gene: 7. The CDR3 runs 15 residues. The CDR3 sequence: CASSLSSGRVYEQFF. The CDR3, as DNA: TGTGCCAGCAGTTTAAGTAGCGGGAGAGTATATGAGCAGTTCTTC.

This clonotype occurred a few times. The rearrangement links TRBV20-1 to TRBJ2-7, with 7 bases matching TRBD2. This CDR3 region has 13 residues. Trimming cost V 7 bases and J 3 bases; bases outside gene matches: 9. Germline V CDR1 and CDR2: DFQATT, SNEGSKA (reference sequence). The CDR3 DNA sequence: TGCAGTGTTTCAGACCCTAGCGGCTACGAGCAGTACTTC. It encodes CSVSDPSGYEQYF.

V gene TRBV20-1 combines with J gene TRBJ2-7, with D tentatively TRBD2 (7 bases). V lost 5 bases to trimming and J lost 6 bases, with 20 bases between them. The CDR3 extends over 14 amino acids. CDR1 is DFQATT, CDR2 SNEGSKA, per germline (reference sequence). CDR3 nucleotide sequence: TGCAGTGCTCCTAGGGGGGGAGGGGCGAGCGAGCAGTACTTC. Translating gives CSAPRGGGASEQYF.

Comment on this clonotype: The limits of the CDR3 on the DNA are not certain, so only TCRdb's listed CDR3 is given. The chain couples TRBV6-6 to TRBJ2-4; no check of the table's D call, TRBD1, against the DNA was made. The CDR3 is made up of 17 amino acids, end residues included. Germline V CDR1 and CDR2: MNHNY, SVGAGI (reference sequence). The CDR3: CASSTSTGTGVLYEQYF.

The chain combines TRBV10-1 with TRBJ2-3; TRBD2 matches at 12 bases. Losses at the gene ends were 7 bases for V and 0 bases for J; bases not matched to a gene: 2. The CDR3 totals 15 residues. Germline CDR1 WNHNN, CDR2 SYGVQD (reference sequence). The CDR3 DNA reads as TGCGCCAGCACCGGGACTAGCGGGAGCACAGATACGCAGTATTTT. Translation: CASTGTSGSTDTQYF.

This clonotype was detected ten times or more. V and J are TRBV4-3 and TRBJ1-5, with 7 bases aligning to TRBD1. Germline-derived CDR1 and CDR2 are LGHNA and YSLEER. Unmatched junction bases numbered 0, after V lost 1 base and J lost 0 bases. This CDR3 region has 15 residues. DNA for the CDR3: TGCGCCAGCAGCCAAGGACAGGGTAGCAATCAGCCCCAGCATTTT. Translating it yields CASSQGQGSNQPQHF.

The gene calls are TRBV7-3 and TRBJ2-2, with 14 positions matching TRBD2. This CDR3 region has 16 residues. Trimming removed 3 bases from V and 7 bases from J; junction bases left unmatched: 4. Germline CDR1 SGHTA, CDR2 FQGTGA. This chain's CDR3 is CASSLTSGRAHGELFF. In nucleotides, the CDR3 is TGTGCCAGCAGCTTGACTAGCGGGAGGGCCCACGGGGAGCTGTTTTTT. The variable domain in full, with the rest retrieved from reference TRBV7-3 and TRBJ2-2, is GAGVSQTPSNKVTEKGKYVELRCDPISGHTALYWYRQSLGQGPEFLIYFQGTGAADDSGLPNDRFFAVRPEGSVSTLKIQRTERGDSAVYLCASSLTSGRAHGELFFGEGSRLTVL.

Only a few counts were recorded for this clonotype. The gene calls are TRBV20-1 and TRBJ2-7, with a weak D call TRBD1 (7 bases). Trimming shortened V by 3 bases and J by 3 bases, and 15 bases separated the two germline ends. Germline V gene lookup returns CDR1 DFQATT and CDR2 SNEGSKA (reference sequence). CDR3 size: 14 residues. The CDR3 sequence is CSARSQGEDYEQYF. CDR3 DNA: TGCAGTGCTAGGAGTCAGGGGGAGGACTACGAGCAGTACTTC.

The rearrangement links TRBV28 to TRBJ2-1; no definite D call. The length of the CDR3 is 14 residues. V was cut by 6 bases and J by 4 bases, with 13 bases left in between. Germline V gives CDR1 MDHEN, CDR2 SYDVKM. In DNA, the CDR3 is TGTGCCAGCAGCCCCCACGGCACTTACAATGAGCAGTTCTTC. Translation gives CASSPHGTYNEQFF.

A word on this clonotype: A much larger clone sits a single nucleotide away, making a read error possible. The chain uses TRBV20-1 and TRBJ2-1; D may be TRBD2 (6 bases). The CDR3 extends over 16 amino acids. The V gene's germline CDR1 is DFQATT and CDR2 SNEGSKA (reference sequence). DNA for the CDR3: TGCAGTGCTAGAGATCGCCGGGGGAGCTCCTACAATGAGCGGTTCTTC. It specifies CSARDRRGSSYNERFF.

The chain couples TRBV29-1 to TRBJ2-2; perhaps TRBD2 as D (5 bases). Germline values: CDR1 SQVTM, CDR2 ANQGSEA. CDR3 length: 13 amino acids. V lost 3 bases, J lost 2 bases, and 7 bases lay in between. CDR3 coding DNA: TGCAGCGTTGAGGGGAGAAACACCGGGGAGCTGTTTTTT. Protein: CSVEGRNTGELFF.

This clonotype has only a few counts. V gene TRBV29-1 combines with J gene TRBJ2-1, with TRBD1 matching over 7 bases. The germline CDR1 and CDR2 sequences are SQVTM and ANQGSEA. V was clipped by 4 bases and J by 6 bases; unmatched bases: 18. There are 17 residues in the CDR3. The CDR3 sequence is CSVAPRQGADLGNEQFF. The CDR3 DNA reads TGCAGCGTTGCTCCCCGACAGGGCGCTGATCTTGGCAATGAGCAGTTCTTC.

The sample holds a few counts of this clonotype. The CDR3 protein is CSAYKTSGGGNEQYF. CDR3 bases: TGCAGTGCTTACAAGACTAGCGGGGGGGGCAACGAGCAGTACTTC. The J gene is TRBJ2-7, the V gene TRBV20-1; 14 bases are a match to TRBD2. This CDR3 spans 15 amino acids. The trim removed 5 bases at V and 5 bases at J, leaving 8 bases unmatched. CDR1 is DFQATT and CDR2 is SNEGSKA in the germline V gene (reference sequence).

The rearrangement uses TRBV7-2 and TRBJ2-6; 8 bases are a match to TRBD1. The CDR3 contains 18 residues. In germline, CDR1 is SGHTA, CDR2 FQGNSA. Germline trimming cut 6 bases from V and 0 bases from J; bases unmatched to any gene: 10. CDR3 loop: CASRPAAGGASGANVLTF. The CDR3, as DNA: TGTGCCAGCAGGCCTGCCGCAGGGGGCGCCTCTGGGGCCAACGTCCTGACTTTC.

This clonotype was observed many times. This chain connects TRBV9 to TRBJ2-3; 8 bases align to TRBD2. Per germline, CDR1 SGDLS and CDR2 YYNGEE. The V and J ends lost 3 bases and 4 bases, in that order; junction bases with no gene match: 7. CDR3 length: 15 residues. CDR3 amino acids: CASSESGRGADTQYF. The DNA for the CDR3 is TGTGCCAGCAGCGAAAGCGGGAGAGGGGCAGATACGCAGTATTTT.

The rearrangement links TRBV27 to TRBJ2-3; TRBD1 agrees at 8 bases. J gave up 4 bases and V 8 bases, and 2 bases lay outside the gene matches. Germline CDR1 and CDR2: MNHEY and SMNVEV (reference sequence). This CDR3 spans 12 amino acids. The CDR3 DNA is TGTGCCAGCGGGACAGGATCAGATACGCAGTATTTT. Translation gives CASGTGSDTQYF.

The table lists this clonotype with a few counts. CDR3 protein: CASSRTGGYTEAFF. CDR3 nucleotide sequence: TGTGCCAGCAGTCGGACAGGGGGCTACACTGAAGCTTTCTTT. The chain combines TRBV27 with TRBJ1-1; TRBD1 aligns across 11 bases. Trimming cost V 5 bases and J 3 bases; bases outside gene matches: 2. Germline CDR1 reads MNHEY; CDR2 reads SMNVEV (reference sequence). This CDR3 region has 14 residues.

The CDR3 is CASSQALTSDSYNEQFF. The CDR3 nucleotides are TGTGCCAGCAGCCAAGCCCTGACTAGCGACTCCTACAATGAGCAGTTCTTC. The V and J genes are TRBV3-1 and TRBJ2-1; 8 bases are shared with TRBD2. Per the germline V gene, CDR1 is LGHDT and CDR2 is YNNKEL (reference sequence). Trimming at V came to 1 base and at J to 0 bases, leaving 5 bases not matched to a gene. The CDR3 contains 17 residues.

The rearrangement uses TRBV14 and TRBJ2-1; D is possibly TRBD2 (5 bases). The V and J ends lost 0 bases and 0 bases respectively, with 9 bases between them. The CDR3 length is 16 residues. Germline V gene lookup returns CDR1 SGHDN and CDR2 FVKESK. The CDR3 is CASSQDLGSSYNEQFF. CDR3 in DNA: TGTGCCAGCAGCCAAGATCTTGGGAGCTCCTACAATGAGCAGTTCTTC.

This clonotype came up many times. The CDR3: CASSPVDFRETQYF. The CDR3 DNA sequence: TGCGCCAGCAGCCCCGTGGACTTCAGGGAGACCCAGTACTTC. The V call is TRBV5-1, the J call TRBJ2-5; perhaps TRBD2 as D (5 bases). The germline CDR1 and CDR2 sequences are SGHRS and YFSETQ. This CDR3 contains 14 residues. Trimming cost V 4 bases and J 5 bases, with 15 bases left between them.

J is TRBJ2-7 and V is TRBV29-1, with D uncertain. The CDR3 loop spans 12 amino acids. The germline V and J ends were trimmed by 5 bases and 3 bases, with 11 bases remaining between them. The germline gives CDR1 SQVTM, CDR2 ANQGSEA. As DNA, the CDR3 is TGCAGCGTTAGACATAGGAACTACGAGCAGTACTTC. Its translation: CSVRHRNYEQYF.